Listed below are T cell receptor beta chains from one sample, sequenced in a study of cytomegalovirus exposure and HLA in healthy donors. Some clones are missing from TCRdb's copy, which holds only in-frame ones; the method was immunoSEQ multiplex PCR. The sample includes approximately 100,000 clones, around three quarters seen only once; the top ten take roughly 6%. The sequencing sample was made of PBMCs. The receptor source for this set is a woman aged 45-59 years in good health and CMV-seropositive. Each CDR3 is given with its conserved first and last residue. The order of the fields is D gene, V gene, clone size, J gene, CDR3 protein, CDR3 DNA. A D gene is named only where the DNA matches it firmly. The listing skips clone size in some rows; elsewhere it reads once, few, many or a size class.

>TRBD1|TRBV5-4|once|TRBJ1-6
CASSSGQDRTNSPLHF
TGTGCCAGCAGCTCCGGACAGGACCGGACGAATTCACCCCTCCACTTT
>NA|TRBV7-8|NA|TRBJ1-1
CASSFRAMNTEAFF
TGTGCCAGCAGCTTCAGGGCTATGAACACTGAAGCTTTCTTT
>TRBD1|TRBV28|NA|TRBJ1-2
CASSLRGGGYGYTF
TGTGCCAGCAGTTTGAGAGGGGGCGGCTATGGCTACACCTTC
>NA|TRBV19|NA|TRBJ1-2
CASREERYGYTF
TGTGCCAGTAGGGAGGAACGCTATGGCTACACCTTC
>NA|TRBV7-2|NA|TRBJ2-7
CASSLTGGQGYEQYF
TGTGCCAGCAGCTTAACGGGGGGACAAGGCTACGAGCAGTACTTC
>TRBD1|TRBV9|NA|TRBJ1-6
CASNKEGTGMVSPLHF
TGTGCCAGCAATAAAGAGGGGACAGGGATGGTTTCACCCCTCCACTTT
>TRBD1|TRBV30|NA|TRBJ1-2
CAWTGGTYGYTF
TGTGCCTGGACAGGGGGCACCTATGGCTACACCTTC
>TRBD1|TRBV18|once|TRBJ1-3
CASSPKGSGTGGSGNTIYF
TGTGCCAGCTCACCAAAAGGTTCCGGGACAGGGGGCTCTGGAAACACCATATATTTT
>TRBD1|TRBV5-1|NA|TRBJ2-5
CASSLGAYDRVQETQYF
TGCGCCAGCAGCTTGGGGGCCTACGACAGGGTCCAAGAGACCCAGTACTTC
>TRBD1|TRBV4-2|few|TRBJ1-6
CASSQTGQGRGSSYNSPLHF
TGTGCCAGCAGCCAAACTGGACAGGGGAGGGGAAGCTCCTATAATTCACCCCTCCACTTT
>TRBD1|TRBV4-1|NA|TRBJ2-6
CASSHRTGKSSGANVLTF
TGCGCCAGCAGCCACCGGACAGGGAAGAGCTCTGGGGCCAACGTCCTGACTTTC
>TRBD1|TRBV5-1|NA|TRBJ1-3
CASSLEAGGFSGNTIYF
TGCGCCAGCAGCTTGGAGGCAGGGGGTTTCTCTGGAAACACCATATATTTT
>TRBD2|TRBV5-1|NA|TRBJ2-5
CASSLGRGGLETQYF
TGCGCCAGCAGCTTGGGACGGGGGGGCCTCGAGACCCAGTACTTC
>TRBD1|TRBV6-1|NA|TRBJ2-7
CASSEVAGGSNEQYF
TGTGCCAGCAGTGAGGTCGCAGGGGGTAGTAACGAGCAGTACTTC
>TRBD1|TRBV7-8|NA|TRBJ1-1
CASSSLLGQAMNTEAFF
TGTGCCAGCAGCTCGCTTTTGGGACAGGCGATGAACACTGAAGCTTTTTTT
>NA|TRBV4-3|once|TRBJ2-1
CASSQDPRTGYYNEQFF
TGCGCCAGCAGCCAAGATCCCAGGACGGGGTACTACAATGAGCAGTTCTTC
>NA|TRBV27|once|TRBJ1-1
CASSLSKFFTGVTEAFF
TGTGCCAGCAGTTTATCGAAATTCTTTACGGGGGTCACTGAAGCTTTCTTT
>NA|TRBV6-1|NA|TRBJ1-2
CASLAGGTYTF
TGTGCCAGCCTGGCGGGGGGTACTTACACCTTC
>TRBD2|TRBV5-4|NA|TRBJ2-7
CASSLVGGEAYEQYF
TGTGCCAGCAGCTTGGTGGGGGGGGAAGCCTACGAGCAGTACTTC
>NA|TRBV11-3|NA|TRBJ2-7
CASSFSSSYEQYF
TGTGCCAGCAGCTTTTCTAGCTCCTACGAGCAGTACTTC
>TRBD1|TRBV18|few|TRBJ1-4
CASSPRQGGEKLFF
TGTGCCAGCTCACCAAGACAGGGAGGTGAAAAACTGTTTTTT
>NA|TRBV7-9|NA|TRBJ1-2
CASSSTDSLGRGYTF
TGTGCCAGCAGCTCCACCGATTCACTAGGGAGAGGCTACACCTTC
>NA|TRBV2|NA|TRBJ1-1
CASSGRGTEAFF
TGTGCCAGCAGCGGGAGGGGCACTGAAGCTTTCTTT
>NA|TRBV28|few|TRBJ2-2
CASSIRGVAKTGELFF
TGTGCCAGCAGTATCCGGGGAGTAGCGAAGACCGGGGAGCTGTTTTTT
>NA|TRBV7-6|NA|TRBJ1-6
CASSWADSSYNSPLHF
TGTGCCAGCAGCTGGGCGGACAGCTCCTATAATTCACCCCTCCACTTT
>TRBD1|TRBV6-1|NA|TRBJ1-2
CASSEIGARGPRGYTF
TGTGCCAGCAGTGAAATAGGGGCCAGGGGGCCGAGGGGCTACACCTTC
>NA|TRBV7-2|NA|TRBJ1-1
CTSSLAKNTEAFF
TGTACCAGCAGCTTAGCCAAGAACACTGAAGCTTTCTTT